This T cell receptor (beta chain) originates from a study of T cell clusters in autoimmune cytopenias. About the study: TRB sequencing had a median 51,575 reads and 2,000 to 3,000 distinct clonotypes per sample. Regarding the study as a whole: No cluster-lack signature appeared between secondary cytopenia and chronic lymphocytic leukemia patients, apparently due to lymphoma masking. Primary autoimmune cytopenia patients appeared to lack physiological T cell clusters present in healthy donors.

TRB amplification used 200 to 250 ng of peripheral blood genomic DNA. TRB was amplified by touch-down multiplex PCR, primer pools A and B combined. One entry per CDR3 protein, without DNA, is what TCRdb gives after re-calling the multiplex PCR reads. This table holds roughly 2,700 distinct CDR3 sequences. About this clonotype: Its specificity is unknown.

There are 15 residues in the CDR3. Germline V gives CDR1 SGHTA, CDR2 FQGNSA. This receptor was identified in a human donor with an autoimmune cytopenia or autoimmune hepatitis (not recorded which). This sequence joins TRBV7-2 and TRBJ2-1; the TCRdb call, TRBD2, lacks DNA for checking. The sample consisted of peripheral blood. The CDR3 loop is CASSLRREWYNEQFF. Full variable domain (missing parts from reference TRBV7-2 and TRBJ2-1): GAGVSQSPSNKVTEKGKDVELRCDPISGHTALYWYRQSLGQGLEFLIYFQGNSAPDKSGLPSDRFSAERTGGSVSTLTIQRTQQEDSAVYLCASSLRREWYNEQFFGPGTRLTVL.